The clone carrying this TCR beta chain turned up a few times. Using a J-beta primer mix together with a sample-barcoded 5' primer, a second PCR was run for roughly 7 to 11 cycles. With 12 random nucleotides, a template-switch adaptor tagged each individual cDNA molecule. TCRdb ran MiXCR on the 5' RACE reads and lists one entry per CDR3 protein. The sample holds 1.5 million to 2 million distinct CDR3 sequences; approximately 28% are singletons and the top ten take roughly 8%. Germline V gives CDR1 DFQATT, CDR2 SNEGSKA (reference sequence). Trimming left V 0 bases short and J 4 bases short, with 15 bases between. The CDR3 spans 15 residues. The data were taken from a study of blood T cells in healthy people across ages.

This TCR came from a woman aged 25 to 39 in good health. The source material was blood. The chain employs TRBV20-1 and TRBJ1-1, with D possibly matching TRBD1 (5 bases). DNA for the CDR3: TGCAGTGCTAGAGATCCGATAGGGAGGGGCACTGAAGCTTTCTTT. Encoded protein: CSARDPIGRGTEAFF.